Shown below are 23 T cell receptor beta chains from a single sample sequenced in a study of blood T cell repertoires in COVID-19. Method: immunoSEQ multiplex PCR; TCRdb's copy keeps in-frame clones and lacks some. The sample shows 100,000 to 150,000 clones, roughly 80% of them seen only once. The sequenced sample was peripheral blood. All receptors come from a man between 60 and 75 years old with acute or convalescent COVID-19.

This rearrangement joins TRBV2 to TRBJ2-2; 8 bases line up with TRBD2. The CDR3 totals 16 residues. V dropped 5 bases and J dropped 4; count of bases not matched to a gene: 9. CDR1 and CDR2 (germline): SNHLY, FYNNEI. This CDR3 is CASSRLAGGSTGELFF. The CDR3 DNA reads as TGTGCCAGCAGTCGTCTCGCGGGGGGTAGCACCGGGGAGCTGTTTTTT.

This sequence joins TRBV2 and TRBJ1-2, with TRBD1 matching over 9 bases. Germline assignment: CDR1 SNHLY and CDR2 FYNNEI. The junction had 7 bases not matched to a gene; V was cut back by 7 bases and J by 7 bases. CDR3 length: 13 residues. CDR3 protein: CASTFRDRAGYTF. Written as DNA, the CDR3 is TGTGCCAGCACATTCCGGGACAGGGCTGGCTACACCTTC. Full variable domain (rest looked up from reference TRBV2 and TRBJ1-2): EPEVTQTPSHQVTQMGQEVILRCVPISNHLYFYWYRQILGQKVEFLVSFYNNEISEKSEIFDDQFSVERPDGSNFTLKIRSTKLEDSAMYFCASTFRDRAGYTFGSGTRLTVV.

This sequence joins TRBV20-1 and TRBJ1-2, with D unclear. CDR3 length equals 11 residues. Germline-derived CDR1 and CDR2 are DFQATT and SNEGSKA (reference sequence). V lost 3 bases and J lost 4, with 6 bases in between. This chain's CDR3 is CSARYGYGYTF. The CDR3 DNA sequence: TGCAGTGCTAGGTACGGCTATGGCTACACCTTC.

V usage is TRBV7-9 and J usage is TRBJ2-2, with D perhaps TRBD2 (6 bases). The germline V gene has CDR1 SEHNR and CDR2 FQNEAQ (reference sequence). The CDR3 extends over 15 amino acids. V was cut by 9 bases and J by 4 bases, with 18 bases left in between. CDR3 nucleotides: TGTGCCAGTCATCGTGGGGCGGGGACCACCGGGGAGCTGTTTTTT. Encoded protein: CASHRGAGTTGELFF.

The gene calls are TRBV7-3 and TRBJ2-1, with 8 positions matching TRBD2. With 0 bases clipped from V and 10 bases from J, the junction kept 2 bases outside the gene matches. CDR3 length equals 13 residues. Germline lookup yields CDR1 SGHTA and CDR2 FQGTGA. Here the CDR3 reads CASSLTRGGEQFF. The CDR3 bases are TGTGCCAGCAGCTTAACACGGGGGGGCGAGCAGTTCTTC. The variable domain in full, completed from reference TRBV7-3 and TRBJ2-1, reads GAGVSQTPSNKVTEKGKYVELRCDPISGHTALYWYRQSLGQGPEFLIYFQGTGAADDSGLPNDRFFAVRPEGSVSTLKIQRTERGDSAVYLCASSLTRGGEQFFGPGTRLTVL.

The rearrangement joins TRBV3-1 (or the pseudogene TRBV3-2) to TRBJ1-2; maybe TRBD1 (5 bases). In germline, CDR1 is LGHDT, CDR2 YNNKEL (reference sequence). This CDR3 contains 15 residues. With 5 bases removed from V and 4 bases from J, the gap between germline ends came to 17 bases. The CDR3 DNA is TGTGCCAGCAGCTCTTATACGGACACGGTCTATGGCTACACCTTC. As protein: CASSSYTDTVYGYTF.

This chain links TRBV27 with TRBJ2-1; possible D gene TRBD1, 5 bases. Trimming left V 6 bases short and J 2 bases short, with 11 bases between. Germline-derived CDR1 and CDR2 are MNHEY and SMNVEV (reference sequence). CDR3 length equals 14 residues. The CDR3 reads CASSLSGTYNEQFF. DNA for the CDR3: TGTGCCAGCAGCCTCTCAGGGACCTACAATGAGCAGTTCTTC.

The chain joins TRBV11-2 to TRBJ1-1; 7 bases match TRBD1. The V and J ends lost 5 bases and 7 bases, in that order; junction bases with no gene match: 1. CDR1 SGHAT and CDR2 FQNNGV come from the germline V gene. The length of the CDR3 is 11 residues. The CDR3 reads CASSQGVEAFF. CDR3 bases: TGTGCCAGCAGCCAGGGGGTTGAAGCTTTCTTT.

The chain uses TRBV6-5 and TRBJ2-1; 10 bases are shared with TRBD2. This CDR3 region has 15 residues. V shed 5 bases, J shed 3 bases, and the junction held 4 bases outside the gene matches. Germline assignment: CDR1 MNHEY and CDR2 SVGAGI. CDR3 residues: CASSRTSGDYNEQFF. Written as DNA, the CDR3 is TGTGCCAGCAGTCGCACTAGCGGGGACTACAATGAGCAGTTCTTC.

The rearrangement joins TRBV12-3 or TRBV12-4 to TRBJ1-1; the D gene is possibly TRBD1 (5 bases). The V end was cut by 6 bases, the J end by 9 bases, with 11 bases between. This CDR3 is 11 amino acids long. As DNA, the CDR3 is TGTGCCAGCAGCCGTCAGGGTAAAGCTTTCTTT. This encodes CASSRQGKAFF.

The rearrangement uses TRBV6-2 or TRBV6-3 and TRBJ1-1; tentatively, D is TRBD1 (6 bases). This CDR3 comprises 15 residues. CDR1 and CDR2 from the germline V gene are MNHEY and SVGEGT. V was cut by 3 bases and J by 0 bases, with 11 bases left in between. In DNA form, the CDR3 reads TGTGCCAGCAGTTATAGACAGGTCATGAACACTGAAGCTTTCTTT. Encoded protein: CASSYRQVMNTEAFF.

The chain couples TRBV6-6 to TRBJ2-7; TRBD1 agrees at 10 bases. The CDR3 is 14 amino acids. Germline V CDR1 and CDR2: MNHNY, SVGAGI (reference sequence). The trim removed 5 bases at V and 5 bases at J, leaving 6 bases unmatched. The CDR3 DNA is TGTGCCAGCAGTCGGGACAGGGGAGGCAACGAGCAGTACTTC. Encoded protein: CASSRDRGGNEQYF.

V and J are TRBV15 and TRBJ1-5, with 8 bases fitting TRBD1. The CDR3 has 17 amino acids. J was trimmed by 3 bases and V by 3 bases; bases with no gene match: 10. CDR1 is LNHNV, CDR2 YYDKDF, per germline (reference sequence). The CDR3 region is CATSSPSVGQANQPQHF. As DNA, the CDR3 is TGTGCCACCAGCAGTCCCTCAGTGGGACAGGCCAATCAGCCCCAGCATTTT.

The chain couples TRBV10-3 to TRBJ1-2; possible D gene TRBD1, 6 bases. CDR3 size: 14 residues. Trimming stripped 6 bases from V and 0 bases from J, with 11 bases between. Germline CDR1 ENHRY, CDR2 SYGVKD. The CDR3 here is CAIRGAATNYGYTF. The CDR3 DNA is TGTGCCATCAGGGGGGCAGCCACTAACTATGGCTACACCTTC.

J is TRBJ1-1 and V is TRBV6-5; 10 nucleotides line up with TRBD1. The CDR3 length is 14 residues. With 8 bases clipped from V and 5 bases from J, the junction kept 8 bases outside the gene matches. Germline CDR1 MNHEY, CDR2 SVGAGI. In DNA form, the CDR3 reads TGTGCCAGCCATTTGACAGGGGGCCGGACTGAAGCTTTCTTT. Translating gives CASHLTGGRTEAFF.

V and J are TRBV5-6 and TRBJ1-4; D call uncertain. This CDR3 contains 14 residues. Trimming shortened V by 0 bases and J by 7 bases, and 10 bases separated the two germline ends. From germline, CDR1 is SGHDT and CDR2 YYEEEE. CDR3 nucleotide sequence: TGTGCCAGCAGCTTGGATTCCCTCGGTGAAAAACTGTTTTTT. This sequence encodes CASSLDSLGEKLFF.

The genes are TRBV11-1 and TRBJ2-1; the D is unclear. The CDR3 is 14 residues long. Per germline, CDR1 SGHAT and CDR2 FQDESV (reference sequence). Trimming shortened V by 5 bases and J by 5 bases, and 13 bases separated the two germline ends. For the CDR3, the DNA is TGTGCCAGCAGCAAAAATTGGGCCGACAATGAGCAGTTCTTC. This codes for CASSKNWADNEQFF.

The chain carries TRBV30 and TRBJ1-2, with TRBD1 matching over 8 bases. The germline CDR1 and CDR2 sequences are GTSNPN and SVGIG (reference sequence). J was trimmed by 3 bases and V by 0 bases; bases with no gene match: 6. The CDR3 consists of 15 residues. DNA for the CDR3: TGTGCCTGGAGTGTACCCGACAGGGGCCACTATGGCTACACCTTC. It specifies CAWSVPDRGHYGYTF.

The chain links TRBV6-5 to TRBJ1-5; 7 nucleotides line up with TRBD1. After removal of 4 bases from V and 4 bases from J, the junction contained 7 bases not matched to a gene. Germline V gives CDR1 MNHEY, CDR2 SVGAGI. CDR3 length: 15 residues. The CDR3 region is CASSLDRNFNQPQHF. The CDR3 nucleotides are TGTGCCAGCAGTTTGGACAGGAACTTTAATCAGCCCCAGCATTTT.

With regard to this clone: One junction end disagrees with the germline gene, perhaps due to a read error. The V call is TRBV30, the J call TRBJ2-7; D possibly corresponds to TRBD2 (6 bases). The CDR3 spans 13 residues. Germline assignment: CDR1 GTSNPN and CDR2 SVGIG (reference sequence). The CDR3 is CAWSGRGGTDLLF. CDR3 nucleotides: TGTGCCTGGAGTGGTCGAGGCGGGACCGATTTGCTCTTC.

The CDR3 DNA sequence: TGCAGCGTTGAAGCTGGACAGGGCTACAATGAGCAGTTCTTC. Amino acids: CSVEAGQGYNEQFF. This chain links TRBV29-1 with TRBJ2-1, with 8 bases that match TRBD1. The V and J ends lost 1 base and 3 bases, in that order; junction bases with no gene match: 2. The germline V gene encodes CDR1 SQVTM and CDR2 ANQGSEA. This CDR3 region has 14 residues.

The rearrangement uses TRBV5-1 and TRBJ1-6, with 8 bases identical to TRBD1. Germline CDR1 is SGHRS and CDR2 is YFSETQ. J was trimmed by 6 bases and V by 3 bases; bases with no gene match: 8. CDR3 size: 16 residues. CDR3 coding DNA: TGCGCCAGCAGCTCGGGGGGACAGGCCCCTAATTCACCCCTCCACTTT. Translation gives CASSSGGQAPNSPLHF.

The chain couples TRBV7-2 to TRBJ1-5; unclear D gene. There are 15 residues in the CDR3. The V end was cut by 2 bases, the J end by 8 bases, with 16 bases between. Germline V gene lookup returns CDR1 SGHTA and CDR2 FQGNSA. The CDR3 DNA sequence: TGTGCCAGCAGCTTAACGGGGTCTCTTTCCGAGCCCCAGCATTTT. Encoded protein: CASSLTGSLSEPQHF.